This TCR beta chain emerged from a study of blood T cell repertoires in COVID-19. Turning to the study itself: Sites in the United States, Italy and Spain provided acute and convalescent COVID-19 samples.

Profiled with immunoSEQ multiplex PCR; TCRdb holds only in-frame clones, not every one. The table lists around 300,000 clones, roughly 90% of them singletons, with less than 3% in the top ten. V lost 6 bases to trimming and J lost 5 bases, with 13 bases between them. This CDR3 is built from 14 residues. CDR1 and CDR2 (germline): MDHEN, SYDVKM. Those enrolled, adults aged about 18 to 89 years, came from about two dozen US areas. Recovered status in Cohort 3 required two negative PCRs, clearance, or symptom resolution. This chain joins TRBV28 and TRBJ2-2; D gene uncertain. This clonotype was sampled from a woman in her fifties or sixties who had recovered from COVID-19. Sequencing was done on a sample of PBMCs or T cells enriched from blood (not recorded which). The CDR3 loop is CASSRHDKTGELFF. CDR3 nucleotide sequence: TGTGCCAGCAGCCGACATGATAAGACCGGGGAGCTGTTTTTT.